The source of this T cell receptor beta chain is a study of cytomegalovirus exposure and HLA in healthy donors. Study results and caveats: The investigators catalogued 164 TCR beta chains as cytomegalovirus-associated. A later analysis revealed that TCR association rates differed between HLA loci, peaking at DRB1 and bottoming out at HLA-C. Some public TCRs appeared in many individuals, while most sequences were rare.

Vbeta (60) and Jbeta (13) primers were used in the PCR. Assay used: immunoSEQ multiplex PCR; TCRdb lists only in-frame clones, some missing. The table has about 150,000 clones, 85% seen once. Concerning this clone: The target antigen is unknown.

Sequencing used PBMCs. The clonotype comes from a woman aged 18-29 years in good health and CMV-seronegative.

The CDR3 bases are TGTGCCAGCAGCTTAGGCCCGCAGGGGGGACAGCCCCAGCATTTT. Translation: CASSLGPQGGQPQHF. The chain combines TRBV11-2 with TRBJ1-5; 7 bases match TRBD1. The CDR3 length is 15 residues. CDR1 and CDR2 (germline): SGHAT, FQNNGV. Germline trimming cut 1 base from V and 7 bases from J; bases unmatched to any gene: 7.